Given below is one T cell receptor (beta chain) in context. TRB amplification used approximately 0.25 ug of peripheral blood genomic DNA. The source of the sample is a study of T cell clusters in autoimmune cytopenias. One tube held mixed TRB-A and TRB-B primer pools for touch-down PCR. TCRdb re-analyzed the multiplex PCR reads; it lists each CDR3 protein once, without DNA. The table counts 8,000 or so distinct CDR3 sequences; roughly 28% lies in the top ten. CDR1 and CDR2 (germline): SGHRS, YFSETQ. This CDR3 is 17 amino acids long. This clonotype originated in a human donor with an autoimmune cytopenia or autoimmune hepatitis (not recorded which). The chain has TRBV5-1 and TRBJ2-2; TCRdb designates TRBD2, a call that cannot be tested without DNA. The material sequenced was peripheral blood. CDR3 protein: CASSLDGAPSGTGELFF.